These T cell receptor beta chains were read from a single sample in a study of blood T cell repertoires in COVID-19. The protocol was immunoSEQ multiplex PCR, while the TCRdb copy is restricted to in-frame clones and leaves out a portion. The top ten hold approximately 4% of the sample, which has about 87,000 clones, over 70% seen once. The sequencing sample was made of peripheral blood. These receptors all come from a woman aged 50 to 60 with acute or convalescent COVID-19. CDR3s leave out the opening cysteine and the closing phenylalanine or tryptophan. Fields, in order: V gene, D gene, J gene, CDR3 protein. A D gene is named only where the DNA matches it firmly.

v_call: TRBV5-6; d_call: .; j_call: TRBJ2-7; cdr3_aa: ASSFGYEQY
v_call: TRBV19; d_call: .; j_call: TRBJ2-3; cdr3_aa: ASRDRGRGDTQY
v_call: TRBV14; d_call: TRBD1; j_call: TRBJ1-6; cdr3_aa: ASSQIPETGGFHRDSPLH
v_call: TRBV6-1; d_call: TRBD1; j_call: TRBJ1-6; cdr3_aa: ASSELGTGRLSYNSPLH
v_call: TRBV4-2; d_call: TRBD2; j_call: TRBJ2-3; cdr3_aa: ASSQDYSGGGPYTDTQY
v_call: TRBV5-1; d_call: TRBD1; j_call: TRBJ1-2; cdr3_aa: ASSIGTGARDGYT
v_call: TRBV6-5; d_call: .; j_call: TRBJ2-7; cdr3_aa: ASSYVGPYEQY
v_call: TRBV5-4; d_call: TRBD1; j_call: TRBJ2-1; cdr3_aa: ASSNQGEGGNEQF
v_call: TRBV19; d_call: .; j_call: TRBJ1-1; cdr3_aa: ASSIQGGYATEAF
v_call: TRBV6-1; d_call: .; j_call: TRBJ2-5; cdr3_aa: ASSVFSISTGRETQY
v_call: TRBV6-5; d_call: TRBD1; j_call: TRBJ1-2; cdr3_aa: ASRDENRGNYGYT
v_call: TRBV29-1; d_call: .; j_call: TRBJ1-2; cdr3_aa: SVSSTDSPGGYT
v_call: TRBV5-5; d_call: .; j_call: TRBJ1-1; cdr3_aa: ASSLRQGPNTEAF
v_call: TRBV5-4; d_call: TRBD2; j_call: TRBJ2-5; cdr3_aa: ASSPVNRGGLQETQY
v_call: TRBV24-1; d_call: .; j_call: TRBJ1-2; cdr3_aa: ATSDLGQPYGYT
v_call: TRBV5-1; d_call: .; j_call: TRBJ2-6; cdr3_aa: ASSLGLTGHSSGANVLT
v_call: TRBV7-2; d_call: .; j_call: TRBJ2-5; cdr3_aa: ASSHRVLQETQY
v_call: TRBV7-2; d_call: .; j_call: TRBJ2-3; cdr3_aa: ASSSGMGTDTQY
v_call: TRBV5-3; d_call: TRBD1; j_call: TRBJ2-7; cdr3_aa: ASSLLKGTGDYEQY
v_call: TRBV7-2; d_call: .; j_call: TRBJ1-2; cdr3_aa: ASSFTGTPYGYT
v_call: TRBV9; d_call: .; j_call: TRBJ1-2; cdr3_aa: ASSSRTGSDYGYT
v_call: TRBV4-1; d_call: TRBD1; j_call: TRBJ1-2; cdr3_aa: ASSQDRDRDRGYT
v_call: TRBV7-9; d_call: TRBD1; j_call: TRBJ1-4; cdr3_aa: ASSLADRVPEKLF
v_call: TRBV28; d_call: .; j_call: TRBJ2-2; cdr3_aa: ASRSGGASTGELF
v_call: TRBV11-2; d_call: TRBD1; j_call: TRBJ2-7; cdr3_aa: ASSHGQGPYEQY
v_call: TRBV27; d_call: .; j_call: TRBJ2-5; cdr3_aa: ASSPMGGAETQY
v_call: TRBV24-1; d_call: TRBD1; j_call: TRBJ1-2; cdr3_aa: ATSTGLRDSTYGYT
v_call: TRBV28; d_call: .; j_call: TRBJ1-1; cdr3_aa: ASSMPQGNTEAF